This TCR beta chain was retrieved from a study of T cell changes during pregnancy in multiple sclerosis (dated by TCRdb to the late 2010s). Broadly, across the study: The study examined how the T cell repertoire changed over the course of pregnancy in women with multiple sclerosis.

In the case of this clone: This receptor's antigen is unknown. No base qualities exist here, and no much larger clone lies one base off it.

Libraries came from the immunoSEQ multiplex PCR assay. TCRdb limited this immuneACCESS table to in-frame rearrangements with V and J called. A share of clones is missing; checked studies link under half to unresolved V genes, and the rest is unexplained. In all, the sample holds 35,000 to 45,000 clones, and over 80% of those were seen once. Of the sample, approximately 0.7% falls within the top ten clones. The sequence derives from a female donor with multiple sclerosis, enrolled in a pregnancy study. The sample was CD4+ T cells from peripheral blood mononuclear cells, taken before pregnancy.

CDR3 reads: CASSDGQGRVNEQFF. The nucleotides are TGTGCCAGCAGTGACGGGCAGGGGAGGGTGAATGAGCAGTTCTTC. Recombination joined TRBV6-4 with TRBJ2-1, and perhaps TRBD2 as D gene, on 7 matching bases. Its CDR3 holds 15 amino acids, cysteine through phenylalanine. CDR3 DNA is the only sequence kept; it has 45 bases, read in frame from the first base. Deletion took 2 bases off V and 7 bases off J, with a span of 15 bases between the germline ends. CDR1 and CDR2 were assigned from the germline V gene as MRHNA and SNTAGT.